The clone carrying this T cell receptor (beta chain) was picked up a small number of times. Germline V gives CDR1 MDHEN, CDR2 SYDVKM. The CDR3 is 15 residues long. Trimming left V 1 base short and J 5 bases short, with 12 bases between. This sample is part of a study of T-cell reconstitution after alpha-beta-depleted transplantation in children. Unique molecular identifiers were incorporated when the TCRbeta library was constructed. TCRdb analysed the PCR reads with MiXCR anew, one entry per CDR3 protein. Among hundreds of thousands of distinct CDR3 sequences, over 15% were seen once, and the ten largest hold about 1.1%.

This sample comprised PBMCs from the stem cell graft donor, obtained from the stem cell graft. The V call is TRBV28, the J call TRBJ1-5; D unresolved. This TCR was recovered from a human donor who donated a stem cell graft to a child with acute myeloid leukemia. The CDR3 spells CASSLSPSRYQPQHF. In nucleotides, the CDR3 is TGTGCCAGCAGTTTATCCCCAAGTCGCTATCAGCCCCAGCATTTT.